Presented here are 15 T cell receptor beta chains from one specimen sequenced in a study of OX40 agonist ivuxolimab in advanced cancers. Using immunoSEQ multiplex PCR, the repertoire was profiled, and TCRdb retains in-frame clones only, with some absent. The repertoire holds around 57,000 clones, with 82% as singletons. This material consisted of CD4+ or CD8+ T cells sorted from blood, taken in a trial of the OX40 agonist ivuxolimab. All receptors come from an adult with an advanced solid tumor such as melanoma, head and neck, liver or kidney cancer.

This clone was found a few times. The chain combines TRBV19 with TRBJ1-1; 7 bases agree with TRBD1. The CDR3 runs to 15 residues. Germline assignment: CDR1 LNHDA and CDR2 SQIVND (reference sequence). V trimming: 2 bases; J trimming: 4 bases; junction bases outside the gene matches: 7. The CDR3 loop is CASSIQGGIGTEAFF. CDR3 coding DNA: TGTGCCAGTAGTATACAGGGGGGCATCGGCACTGAAGCTTTCTTT. The whole variable domain, remainder taken from reference TRBV19 and TRBJ1-1, is DGGITQSPKYLFRKEGQNVTLSCEQNLNHDAMYWYRQDPGQGLRLIYYSQIVNDFQKGDIAEGYSVSREKKESFPLTVTSAQKNPTAFYLCASSIQGGIGTEAFFGQGTRLTVV.

The rearrangement uses TRBV7-9 and TRBJ2-1, with D hard to call. CDR3 length: 17 residues. CDR1 is SEHNR, CDR2 FQNEAQ, per germline (reference sequence). Trimming took off 5 bases at V and 10 bases at J, with 27 bases between the two ends. The CDR3 spells CASSPTSGKERTMEQFF. CDR3 in DNA: TGTGCCAGCAGCCCGACTTCCGGCAAGGAGCGTACGATGGAGCAGTTCTTC.

The V and J genes are TRBV6-1 and TRBJ1-4; 8 nucleotides align to TRBD1. The ends lost 5 bases at V and 8 bases at J; junction bases unmatched: 7. The CDR3 contains 14 residues. Germline CDR1 MNHNS, CDR2 SASEGT. DNA for the CDR3: TGTGCCAGCAGTCTGGACAGGGAGGGAGAAAAACTGTTTTTT. Translated, it gives CASSLDREGEKLFF.

The J gene is TRBJ1-4, the V gene TRBV5-4, with TRBD1 matching over 7 bases. This CDR3 region has 14 residues. Germline V CDR1 and CDR2: SGHNT, YYREEE (reference sequence). With 6 bases clipped from V and 2 bases from J, the junction kept 4 bases outside the gene matches. CDR3: CASTLDRTNEKLFF. The CDR3 DNA reads as TGTGCCAGCACCCTGGACAGGACTAATGAAAAACTGTTTTTT.

A single count supports this clone. This chain links TRBV6-6 with TRBJ2-3; D perhaps matches TRBD2 (5 bases). CDR1 MNHNY and CDR2 SVGAGI come from the germline V gene (reference sequence). V lost 4 bases to trimming and J lost 0 bases, with 8 bases between them. CDR3 length: 14 amino acids. CDR3 coding DNA: TGTGCCAGCAGTTTGAGGGCAAGCACAGATACGCAGTATTTT. Translation: CASSLRASTDTQYF.

V is TRBV4-1 and J is TRBJ2-7; 10 bases are a match to TRBD1. The length of the CDR3 is 17 residues. Germline-derived CDR1 and CDR2 are MGHRA and YSYEKL. V trimming: 3 bases; J trimming: 5 bases; junction bases outside the gene matches: 13. DNA for the CDR3: TGCGCCAGCAGCCAGTACTCTGACAGGGGGCAGGCCCACGAGCAGTACTTC. It yields the protein CASSQYSDRGQAHEQYF.

The chain carries TRBV28 and TRBJ1-2, with D perhaps matching TRBD1 (5 bases). The CDR3 has 15 residues. Germline loops: CDR1 MDHEN, CDR2 SYDVKM. V was pared by 8 bases and J by 1 base, with 17 bases between. The DNA for the CDR3 is TGTGCCAGCTCCGGACAAAAACCACTTAACTATGGCTACACCTTC. Residues: CASSGQKPLNYGYTF.

The J gene is TRBJ2-6, the V gene TRBV28; D is perhaps TRBD1 (6 bases). The CDR3 runs to 16 residues. V was pared by 5 bases and J by 2 bases, with 13 bases between. Germline V CDR1 and CDR2: MDHEN, SYDVKM. DNA for the CDR3: TGTGCCAGCAGTCCTCCAGGGGACGCTGGGGCCAACGTCCTGACTTTC. Amino acid sequence: CASSPPGDAGANVLTF. The variable domain in full, with the rest retrieved from reference TRBV28 and TRBJ2-6, is DVKVTQSSRYLVKRTGEKVFLECVQDMDHENMFWYRQDPGLGLRLIYFSYDVKMKEKGDIPEGYSVSREKKERFSLILESASTNQTSMYLCASSPPGDAGANVLTFGAGSRLTVL.

The chain carries TRBV6-5 and TRBJ1-5; no definite D call. Trimming took off 3 bases at V and 1 base at J, with 7 bases between the two ends. Per germline, CDR1 MNHEY and CDR2 SVGAGI. The CDR3 contains 14 residues. The CDR3 DNA reads TGTGCCAGCAGTTATCTCGACAGCAATCAGCCCCAGCATTTT. Translating it yields CASSYLDSNQPQHF.

The genes are TRBV6-6 and TRBJ1-2; 7 nucleotides match TRBD1. The CDR3 has 13 amino acids. The V segment lost 7 bases and the J segment 7 bases; nucleotides outside the gene matches: 9. Germline values: CDR1 MNHNY, CDR2 SVGAGI (reference sequence). The CDR3 loop is CASTPQGVSGYTF. The CDR3 nucleotides read TGTGCCAGCACCCCCCAGGGGGTTAGTGGCTACACCTTC.

V usage is TRBV10-1 and J usage is TRBJ2-1, with 12 bases identical to TRBD2. The germline V gene encodes CDR1 WNHNN and CDR2 SYGVQD (reference sequence). This CDR3 has 19 amino acids. J was trimmed by 0 bases and V by 5 bases; bases with no gene match: 11. The CDR3 bases are TGCGCCAGCAGTCCACTAGCGGGAGGCCCTGCCAGCTCCTACAATGAGCAGTTCTTC. Protein: CASSPLAGGPASSYNEQFF.

In nucleotides, the CDR3 is TGTGCCAGCAGGTTACAGTCTTATAATTCACCCCTCCACTTT. Translation: CASRLQSYNSPLHF. The chain links TRBV27 to TRBJ1-6; D is undetermined. V lost 6 bases and J 4 bases, leaving 10 bases between the germline ends. The CDR3 sequence is 14 residues long. Per the germline V gene, CDR1 is MNHEY and CDR2 is SMNVEV (reference sequence).

The gene calls are TRBV10-1 and TRBJ2-7; weak D call: TRBD2 (5 bases). V was trimmed by 0 bases and J by 4 bases, leaving 7 bases between them. The germline CDR1 and CDR2 sequences are WNHNN and SYGVQD (reference sequence). The CDR3 sequence is 13 residues long. The CDR3 DNA reads TGCGCCAGCAGTGAGTCGGGCGGGTACGAGCAGTACTTC. This translates into CASSESGGYEQYF.

In this sample, this clone turned up a few times. The genes are TRBV6-1 and TRBJ1-6, with D unclear. The CDR3 runs to 15 residues. Per the germline V gene, CDR1 is MNHNS and CDR2 is SASEGT. V was trimmed by 8 bases and J by 7 bases, leaving 18 bases between them. In DNA, the CDR3 is TGTGCCAGCGTCCTCAATCCCGATGGGAATTCACCCCTCCACTTT. It codes for CASVLNPDGNSPLHF.

The chain is built from TRBV10-3 and TRBJ2-2, with 9 bases that match TRBD1. J was trimmed by 3 bases and V by 11 bases; bases with no gene match: 10. CDR3 size: 15 residues. From germline, CDR1 is ENHRY and CDR2 SYGVKD. The CDR3 nucleotides read TGTGCCTCTACCGACAGGGGGATCGACACCGGGGAGCTGTTTTTT. Its translation: CASTDRGIDTGELFF.